The 13 T cell receptor beta chains in this list originate from one sample, sequenced in a study of CD4 T cells in relation to SARS-CoV-2 and coronaviruses. Unexposed donor CD4+ T cells date from about 2011-2018, before the COVID-19 pandemic. CD4+ T cells were isolated from the cells after 10 days of culture. Sequencing was performed with immunoSEQ multiplex PCR; in TCRdb, only in-frame clones are kept and a portion is missing. The sample lists 26,000 or so clones, about 77% seen once, with around a sixth in the top ten. The antigens for these receptors are not known. The sequenced sample was CD4+ T cells from PBMCs, cultured in vitro. These TCRs come from a human donor in good health.

V and J are TRBV9 and TRBJ2-1, with 15 bases aligning to TRBD2. The CDR3 loop spans 20 amino acids. Germline-derived CDR1 and CDR2 are SGDLS and YYNGEE. V shed 0 bases and J 6 bases; nucleotides not matched to a gene: 13. For the CDR3, the DNA is TGTGCCAGCAGCGTAGACGGGGAACGGTGGGGACTAGCGGGAGGCAATGAGCAGTTCTTC. Its protein is CASSVDGERWGLAGGNEQFF.

The genes are TRBV2 and TRBJ2-3; 7 bases match TRBD2. V shed 6 bases and J 4 bases; nucleotides not matched to a gene: 7. Per germline, CDR1 SNHLY and CDR2 FYNNEI. The CDR3 extends over 14 amino acids. This CDR3 is CASRGGEGPDTQYF. DNA for the CDR3: TGTGCCAGCAGGGGGGGGGAGGGCCCAGATACGCAGTATTTT. Together with reference TRBV2 and TRBJ2-3, the CDR3 gives the full variable domain: EPEVTQTPSHQVTQMGQEVILRCVPISNHLYFYWYRQILGQKVEFLVSFYNNEISEKSEIFDDQFSVERPDGSNFTLKIRSTKLEDSAMYFCASRGGEGPDTQYFGPGTRLTVL.

With respect to this clone: One end of the junction is discordant with germline, which a read error may explain. This chain connects TRBV7-8 to TRBJ2-4; 12 bases are shared with TRBD2. The CDR3 length is 18 residues. CDR1 SGHVS and CDR2 FQNEAQ come from the germline V gene. The CDR3: CATSATSGRRGAKNIQYF. The CDR3 DNA reads TGTGCCACCAGCGCTACTAGCGGGAGGCGGGGAGCCAAAAACATTCAGTACTTC. Supplemented by reference TRBV7-8 and TRBJ2-4, the full variable domain reads GAGVSQSPRYKVAKRGQDVALRCDPISGHVSLFWYQQALGQGPEFLTYFQNEAQLDKSGLPSDRFFAERPEGSVSTLKIQRTQQEDSAVYLCATSATSGRRGAKNIQYFGAGTRLSVL.

This clone was seen a single time. The V and J genes are TRBV18 and TRBJ2-7; D uncertain. Trimming removed 3 bases from V and 0 bases from J, with 12 bases in between. The CDR3 is 15 residues long. CDR1 and CDR2 from the germline V gene are KGHSH and LQKENI. This chain's CDR3 is CASSPPGRSSYEQYF. DNA of the CDR3: TGTGCCAGCTCACCCCCCGGGCGGTCCTCCTACGAGCAGTACTTC.

This chain links TRBV10-3 with TRBJ2-1; 7 nucleotides line up with TRBD2. V lost 8 bases, J lost 9 bases, and 19 bases stayed unmatched. The germline V gene encodes CDR1 ENHRY and CDR2 SYGVKD. There are 16 residues in the CDR3. Here the CDR3 DNA reads TGTGCCATCTCCCCACTGGGAGGGAGAGGCAACGGTGAGCAGTTCTTC. It is translated as CAISPLGGRGNGEQFF.

J is TRBJ2-1 and V is TRBV2; D is perhaps TRBD1 or TRBD2 (5 bases each). The CDR3 is 15 amino acids. Germline CDR1 SNHLY, CDR2 FYNNEI. V was clipped by 2 bases and J by 9 bases, with 17 bases between them. The CDR3 reads CASSEKRTLRGEQFF. The DNA for the CDR3 is TGTGCCAGCAGTGAAAAGCGGACACTGAGGGGTGAGCAGTTCTTC.

V and J are TRBV7-3 and TRBJ1-1; a weak D match, TRBD1 (5 bases). This CDR3 contains 13 residues. Trimming pared 1 base from V and 8 bases from J, leaving 11 bases between. CDR1 and CDR2 (germline): SGHTA, FQGTGA. DNA of the CDR3: TGTGCCAGCAGCTTAAACCGGGACGGGGAAGCTTTCTTT. It yields the protein CASSLNRDGEAFF.

The chain has TRBV30 and TRBJ1-2, with 8 bases identical to TRBD1. Germline V gene lookup returns CDR1 GTSNPN and CDR2 SVGIG (reference sequence). V lost 5 bases, J lost 4 bases, and 0 bases stayed unmatched. CDR3 length equals 11 residues. The DNA for the CDR3 is TGTGCCTGGGGGACAGGCTATGGCTACACCTTC. Amino acids: CAWGTGYGYTF.

The chain uses TRBV5-1 and TRBJ2-3; D tentatively fits TRBD1 or TRBD2 (5 bases each). Germline V gives CDR1 SGHRS, CDR2 YFSETQ. This CDR3 region has 16 residues. Trimming pared 1 base from V and 4 bases from J, leaving 16 bases between. The CDR3 protein is CASSLLGRGVSDTQYF. DNA for the CDR3: TGCGCCAGCAGCTTGCTAGGAAGGGGAGTCTCAGATACGCAGTATTTT.

This clone showed up just once. The chain couples TRBV5-6 to TRBJ2-7, with TRBD2 matching 8 bases. Germline assignment: CDR1 SGHDT and CDR2 YYEEEE. Trimming at V came to 4 bases and at J to 1 base, leaving 4 bases not matched to a gene. The CDR3 is 14 amino acids. The CDR3 is CASSPGTSSYEQYF. The CDR3 DNA is TGTGCCAGCAGCCCCGGGACTAGTTCCTACGAGCAGTACTTC.

The chain employs TRBV5-1 and TRBJ2-7, with 9 positions matching TRBD2. The CDR3 sequence is 15 residues long. Germline V gene lookup returns CDR1 SGHRS and CDR2 YFSETQ. V gave up 0 bases and J gave up 7 bases; unmatched junction bases: 8. The DNA of the CDR3 is TGCGCCAGCAGCTTGGTCCAGCGGGGGGCCGGGGAGCAGTACTTC. This sequence encodes CASSLVQRGAGEQYF.

This chain links TRBV4-1 with TRBJ1-6; D not resolved. This CDR3 contains 13 residues. Germline CDR1 is MGHRA and CDR2 is YSYEKL. V lost 1 base and J lost 13, with 11 bases in between. The CDR3 sequence is CASSQVPVPPLHF. CDR3 sequence (DNA): TGCGCCAGCAGCCAAGTTCCGGTCCCTCCCCTCCACTTT.

The J gene is TRBJ2-7, the V gene TRBV5-4; TRBD2 agrees at 16 bases. Germline V gene data show CDR1 as SGHNT and CDR2 as YYREEE (reference sequence). The ends lost 3 bases at V and 2 bases at J; junction bases unmatched: 2. This CDR3 has 16 residues. Written as DNA, the CDR3 is TGTGCCAGCAGCTCCGGGACTAGCGGGAGGGCCTACGAGCAGTACTTC. Translation gives CASSSGTSGRAYEQYF.